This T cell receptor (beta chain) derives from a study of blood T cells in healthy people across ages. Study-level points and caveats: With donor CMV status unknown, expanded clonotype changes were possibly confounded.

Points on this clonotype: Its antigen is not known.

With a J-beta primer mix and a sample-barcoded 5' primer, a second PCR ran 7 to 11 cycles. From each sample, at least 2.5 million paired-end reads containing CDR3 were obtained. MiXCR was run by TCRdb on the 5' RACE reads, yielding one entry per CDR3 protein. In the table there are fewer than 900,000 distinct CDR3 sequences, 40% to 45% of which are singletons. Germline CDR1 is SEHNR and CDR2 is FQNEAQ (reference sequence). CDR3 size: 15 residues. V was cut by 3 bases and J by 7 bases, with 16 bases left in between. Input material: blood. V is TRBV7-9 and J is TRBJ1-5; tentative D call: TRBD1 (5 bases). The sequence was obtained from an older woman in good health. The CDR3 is CASSLFGGTDQPQHF. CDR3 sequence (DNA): TGTGCCAGCAGCTTGTTCGGGGGAACGGACCAGCCCCAGCATTTT.